These 31 T cell receptor beta chains were all obtained from the same sample, sequenced in a study of blood T cell repertoires in COVID-19. Some clones are missing from TCRdb's copy, which holds only in-frame ones; the method was immunoSEQ multiplex PCR. The sample holds more than 75,000 clones, about 89% seen once. The source material was peripheral blood. All receptors come from a man between 45 and 60 years old with COVID-19, enrolled during active disease.

The chain joins TRBV10-3 to TRBJ2-1, with D possibly matching TRBD2 (6 bases). CDR1 ENHRY and CDR2 SYGVKD come from the germline V gene. The CDR3 sequence is 15 residues long. Trimming stripped 2 bases from V and 0 bases from J, with 8 bases between. This CDR3 is CAISERESSYNEQFF. In nucleotides, the CDR3 is TGTGCCATCAGTGAGCGGGAGAGCTCCTACAATGAGCAGTTCTTC.

V gene TRBV5-1 combines with J gene TRBJ2-5; 7 nucleotides match TRBD2. The CDR3 has 16 residues. CDR1 SGHRS and CDR2 YFSETQ come from the germline V gene. V lost 0 bases to trimming and J lost 3 bases; unmatched junction nucleotides: 8. CDR3 protein: CASSLDGGGKKETQYF. DNA of the CDR3: TGCGCCAGCAGCTTGGATGGGGGAGGGAAAAAAGAGACCCAGTACTTC. Supplemented by reference TRBV5-1 and TRBJ2-5, the full variable domain reads KAGVTQTPRYLIKTRGQQVTLSCSPISGHRSVSWYQQTPGQGLQFLFEYFSETQRNKGNFPGRFSGRQFSNSRSEMNVSTLELGDSALYLCASSLDGGGKKETQYFGPGTRLLVL.

The CDR3 region is CASRESGTSGGWTGELFF. DNA for the CDR3: TGTGCCAGCAGGGAATCCGGGACTAGCGGGGGATGGACCGGGGAGCTGTTTTTT. The chain uses TRBV6-1 and TRBJ2-2, with 14 bases aligning to TRBD2. The CDR3 runs 18 residues. Trimming took 6 bases from V and 5 from J; bases not matched to a gene: 11. The germline CDR1 and CDR2 sequences are MNHNS and SASEGT.

V and J are TRBV27 and TRBJ2-7; TRBD1 aligns across 7 bases. In germline, CDR1 is MNHEY, CDR2 SMNVEV (reference sequence). Trimming removed 5 bases from V and 3 bases from J; junction bases left unmatched: 10. The CDR3 spans 15 residues. CDR3 residues: CASSPDRVGHYEQYF. The CDR3 nucleotides read TGTGCCAGCAGTCCAGACAGGGTAGGTCACTACGAGCAGTACTTC.

The chain carries TRBV7-2 and TRBJ2-3, with D unresolved. Trimming removed 2 bases at V and 4 bases at J, with 7 bases between. Looked up from germline, CDR1 is SGHTA and CDR2 is FQGNSA. CDR3 length: 13 amino acids. Written as DNA, the CDR3 is TGTGCCAGCAGCTTACAAGGAGCAGATACGCAGTATTTT. Protein product: CASSLQGADTQYF.

The chain combines TRBV6-5 with TRBJ1-1; the match to TRBD1 covers 9 bases. Germline assignment: CDR1 MNHEY and CDR2 SVGAGI. V was pared by 5 bases and J by 6 bases, with 10 bases of the junction left unmatched. This CDR3 spans 15 amino acids. The CDR3, as DNA: TGTGCCAGCAGTCCAAAGGGACAGGGAAGGCCTGAAGCTTTCTTT. Translation gives CASSPKGQGRPEAFF.

The J gene is TRBJ1-5, the V gene TRBV6-5; maybe TRBD1 (6 bases). Germline V gene sequence: CDR1 MNHEY, CDR2 SVGAGI. V was cut by 0 bases and J by 7 bases, with 10 bases left in between. The CDR3 extends over 14 amino acids. This chain's CDR3 is CASSYSGGRQPQHF. In DNA, the CDR3 is TGTGCCAGCAGTTACTCGGGGGGGCGGCAGCCCCAGCATTTT.

V is TRBV19 and J is TRBJ2-4; 13 positions match TRBD2. The germline CDR1 and CDR2 sequences are LNHDA and SQIVND (reference sequence). CDR3 length: 15 residues. J was trimmed by 6 bases and V by 7 bases; bases with no gene match: 6. This chain's CDR3 is CASKGTSGGANIQYF. The CDR3 DNA sequence: TGTGCCAGTAAGGGAACTAGCGGGGGGGCAAACATTCAGTACTTC.

The chain carries TRBV15 and TRBJ2-4; the match to TRBD1 covers 11 bases. CDR1 and CDR2 (germline): LNHNV, YYDKDF (reference sequence). CDR3 length: 16 amino acids. V lost 2 bases, J lost 7 bases, and 7 bases stayed unmatched. The CDR3 protein is CATSRSGQGAWNIQYF. CDR3 coding DNA: TGTGCCACCAGCAGATCAGGACAGGGGGCATGGAACATTCAGTACTTC.

The chain has TRBV7-2 and TRBJ1-2; tentative D call: TRBD1 (5 bases). This CDR3 region has 14 residues. CDR1 and CDR2 from the germline V gene are SGHTA and FQGNSA. V lost 5 bases and J 4 bases, leaving 14 bases between the germline ends. CDR3 sequence reads: CASSPDGAVYGYTF. CDR3 nucleotide sequence: TGTGCCAGCAGCCCAGATGGGGCAGTCTATGGCTACACCTTC.

This clone came up once. This rearrangement joins TRBV6-5 to TRBJ2-3; 13 nucleotides match TRBD2. Germline V gene sequence: CDR1 MNHEY, CDR2 SVGAGI. The CDR3 covers 15 residues. V lost 7 bases to trimming and J lost 0 bases; unmatched junction nucleotides: 1. CDR3 residues: CASTLAGGSTDTQYF. The DNA of the CDR3 is TGTGCCAGCACACTAGCGGGGGGGAGCACAGATACGCAGTATTTT.

V gene TRBV4-2 combines with J gene TRBJ2-4; 12 nucleotides line up with TRBD1. CDR1 LGHNA and CDR2 YNFKEQ come from the germline V gene. V gave up 4 bases and J gave up 0 bases; unmatched junction bases: 7. This CDR3 is built from 18 residues. The CDR3 region is CASSRDRGQPLAKNIQYF. The CDR3 nucleotides read TGTGCCAGCAGCCGGGACAGGGGGCAGCCCCTAGCCAAAAACATTCAGTACTTC.

Concerning this clone: The junction and the germline gene differ at one end; a read error may be behind it. The J gene is TRBJ2-1, the V gene TRBV19; 15 bases match TRBD2. Germline V gene lookup returns CDR1 LNHDA and CDR2 SQIVND (reference sequence). The CDR3 is 16 amino acids. This chain's CDR3 is CASSIGLAGGFDEQFF. For the CDR3, the DNA is TGTGCCAGTAGCATAGGACTAGCGGGGGGGTTCGATGAGCAGTTCTTC. Full variable domain (missing parts from reference TRBV19 and TRBJ2-1): DGGITQSPKYLFRKEGQNVTLSCEQNLNHDAMYWYRQDPGQGLRLIYYSQIVNDFQKGDIAEGYSVSREKKESFPLTVTSAQKNPTAFYLCASSIGLAGGFDEQFFGPGTRLTVL.

The V and J genes are TRBV5-8 and TRBJ2-1, with no clear D. Trimming cost V 4 bases and J 0 bases, with 11 bases left between them. The CDR3 is 15 amino acids. In germline, CDR1 is SGHTS, CDR2 YDEGEE. CDR3 in DNA: TGTGCCAGCAGCCGGGTCCCTCCCTCCTACAATGAGCAGTTCTTC. This sequence encodes CASSRVPPSYNEQFF.

The chain is built from TRBV6-5 and TRBJ2-2, with 9 nucleotides matching TRBD1. Trimming at V came to 11 bases and at J to 4 bases, leaving 11 bases not matched to a gene. There are 15 residues in the CDR3. Per germline, CDR1 MNHEY and CDR2 SVGAGI. CDR3 amino acids: CAGSVQGAGTGELFF. The CDR3 DNA sequence: TGTGCCGGATCGGTACAGGGGGCAGGCACCGGGGAGCTGTTTTTT.

The chain carries TRBV10-3 and TRBJ1-1; 10 bases map to TRBD1. The CDR3 length is 13 residues. Germline V CDR1 and CDR2: ENHRY, SYGVKD. V trimming: 11 bases; J trimming: 6 bases; junction bases outside the gene matches: 9. CDR3 sequence: CAATGGASSEAFF. The CDR3 DNA sequence: TGTGCCGCGACAGGGGGCGCGAGCTCTGAAGCTTTCTTT.

This clone was observed once. This sequence joins TRBV6-5 and TRBJ1-2; D not resolved. The germline V and J ends were trimmed by 6 bases and 4 bases, with 18 bases remaining between them. Germline V gene data show CDR1 as MNHEY and CDR2 as SVGAGI. The length of the CDR3 is 15 residues. CDR3 DNA: TGTGCCAGCAGGCCCACCCCGGCGAGCGGCTATGGCTACACCTTC. As protein: CASRPTPASGYGYTF.

The V and J genes are TRBV2 and TRBJ2-5; 12 positions agree with TRBD2. V dropped 0 bases and J dropped 5; count of bases not matched to a gene: 4. The CDR3 covers 16 residues. Germline CDR1 is SNHLY and CDR2 is FYNNEI. In DNA form, the CDR3 reads TGTGCCAGCAGTGAAGCCCTAGCGGGGGGGTCGGAGACCCAGTACTTC. As protein: CASSEALAGGSETQYF.

A single count supports this clone. The V and J genes are TRBV5-4 and TRBJ2-5; 10 bases align to TRBD1. J was trimmed by 3 bases and V by 3 bases; bases with no gene match: 2. Germline V gene sequence: CDR1 SGHNT, CDR2 YYREEE (reference sequence). The CDR3 has 14 amino acids. The CDR3 reads CASSWGTGEETQYF. CDR3 nucleotide sequence: TGTGCCAGCAGCTGGGGGACAGGGGAAGAGACCCAGTACTTC.

This clone was seen just once. The chain links TRBV27 to TRBJ1-1; tentative D call: TRBD1 (6 bases). The CDR3 spans 13 residues. V was shortened by 5 bases and J by 1 base, with 8 bases between the two germline ends. Germline-derived CDR1 and CDR2 are MNHEY and SMNVEV (reference sequence). As DNA, the CDR3 is TGTGCCAGCAGTCCGACAGGGAACACTGAAGCTTTCTTT. Translation: CASSPTGNTEAFF.

V usage is TRBV4-1 and J usage is TRBJ2-5; D unclear. V dropped 4 bases and J dropped 5 bases, with 11 bases sitting between them. Germline-derived CDR1 and CDR2 are MGHRA and YSYEKL. This CDR3 contains 13 residues. The CDR3 sequence is CASSPSSRETQYF. CDR3 DNA: TGCGCCAGCAGCCCTAGTAGTAGGGAGACCCAGTACTTC.

The rearrangement links TRBV5-1 to TRBJ2-7; the D gene is possibly TRBD1 (6 bases). This CDR3 contains 14 residues. Looked up from germline, CDR1 is SGHRS and CDR2 is YFSETQ. The V end lost 2 bases, the J end lost 3 bases, and 12 bases lay between the germline ends. CDR3 amino acids: CASSFQDRNYEQYF. As DNA, the CDR3 is TGCGCCAGCAGCTTTCAGGACAGAAACTACGAGCAGTACTTC.

The rearrangement uses TRBV5-4 and TRBJ2-1, with a possible D match to TRBD2 (6 bases). CDR3 size: 15 residues. Trimming took 4 bases from V and 9 from J, leaving 20 bases between them. Germline lookup yields CDR1 SGHNT and CDR2 YYREEE (reference sequence). As DNA, the CDR3 is TGTGCCAGCAGCCGTAGCGGAGGAATTGCGGGTGAGCAGTTCTTC. Its protein product is CASSRSGGIAGEQFF.

The rearrangement joins TRBV5-6 to TRBJ2-2; D is possibly TRBD1 (6 bases). V lost 4 bases and J lost 0, with 13 bases in between. Germline V lookup: CDR1 SGHDT, CDR2 YYEEEE. The CDR3 length is 16 residues. The CDR3 nucleotides read TGTGCCAGCAGCAACCCCCAGGGGTCGAACACCGGGGAGCTGTTTTTT. Its translation is CASSNPQGSNTGELFF.

V and J are TRBV2 and TRBJ1-2; TRBD1 is a possible D gene (6 bases). The CDR3 sequence is 13 residues long. Germline lookup yields CDR1 SNHLY and CDR2 FYNNEI. Between the trimmed V and J ends, which lost 7 bases and 6 bases, there was a span of 15 bases. The CDR3 spells CASNIDRSNGYTF. CDR3 nucleotides: TGTGCCAGCAACATCGACAGGAGCAATGGCTACACCTTC.

The chain recombines TRBV6-2 or TRBV6-3 with TRBJ1-6, with D maybe TRBD1 (6 bases). The germline CDR1 and CDR2 sequences are MNHEY and SVGEGT. This CDR3 has 14 residues. V gave up 6 bases and J gave up 13 bases, with 19 bases separating them. The CDR3 sequence is CASSYTGPFAPLHF. CDR3 in DNA: TGTGCCAGCAGCTATACAGGGCCCTTTGCCCCCCTCCACTTT.

The sample holds a few counts of this clone. The genes are TRBV24-1 and TRBJ2-3; 8 bases are a match to TRBD2. Unmatched junction bases numbered 7, after V lost 3 bases and J lost 0 bases. The CDR3 is 17 residues long. From germline, CDR1 is KGHDR and CDR2 SFDVKD. The CDR3 reads CATSDITSGRSTDTQYF. The DNA for the CDR3 is TGTGCCACCAGTGATATTACTAGCGGACGGAGCACAGATACGCAGTATTTT.

The V call is TRBV6-5, the J call TRBJ1-2; TRBD1 aligns across 7 bases. The CDR3 consists of 13 residues. With 5 bases clipped from V and 8 bases from J, the junction kept 8 bases outside the gene matches. Germline CDR1 and CDR2: MNHEY and SVGAGI. CDR3: CASSRDRERGYTF. The CDR3 coding sequence is TGTGCCAGCAGTCGCGACAGGGAGAGGGGCTACACCTTC.

The rearrangement links TRBV19 to TRBJ2-7, with D possibly being TRBD2 (6 bases). V shed 3 bases and J shed 4 bases, with 7 bases lying between them. This CDR3 comprises 12 residues. Germline V lookup: CDR1 LNHDA, CDR2 SQIVND (reference sequence). CDR3 coding DNA: TGTGCCAGTAGTATTGCGGGGTACGAGCAGTACTTC. Amino acids: CASSIAGYEQYF.

V usage is TRBV6-5 and J usage is TRBJ2-3, with 10 bases fitting TRBD1. The trim removed 5 bases at V and 3 bases at J, leaving 5 bases unmatched. Germline values: CDR1 MNHEY, CDR2 SVGAGI. The CDR3 consists of 15 residues. In DNA, the CDR3 is TGTGCCAGCAGTCGGGACAGGGGATCGACAGATACGCAGTATTTT. The encoded protein is CASSRDRGSTDTQYF.

The chain is built from TRBV5-1 and TRBJ2-1; 7 positions match TRBD1. Per germline, CDR1 SGHRS and CDR2 YFSETQ. V dropped 2 bases and J dropped 6; count of bases not matched to a gene: 8. The length of the CDR3 is 15 residues. Here the CDR3 DNA reads TGCGCCAGCAGCTTAACCGGGACAGCCTTCAATGAGCAGTTCTTC. Encoded protein: CASSLTGTAFNEQFF.